The rows below give T cell receptor beta chains drawn from one sample of a study of cytomegalovirus exposure and HLA in healthy donors. Measured with immunoSEQ multiplex PCR; TCRdb has only the in-frame clones, and not every one. The sample holds 150,000 to 200,000 clones, 84% seen once. Material for sequencing was PBMCs. These receptors originate from a man younger than 40 in good health and CMV-seropositive. Both conserved end residues are part of each CDR3. A D gene is named only where the DNA matches it firmly. Clone size, where shown, is once, few, many, or a class for clones that have expanded.

clone size	V gene	J gene	D gene	CDR3 DNA	CDR3 protein
few	TRBV7-3	TRBJ1-1	TRBD1	TGTGCCAGCAGAATGGGGGACAGGGACACTGAAGCTTTCTTT	CASRMGDRDTEAFF
.	TRBV11-1	TRBJ2-7	TRBD1	TGTGCCAGCTCTTGGACAGGGCTTCAGGAAGAGCAGTACTTC	CASSWTGLQEEQYF
.	TRBV19	TRBJ2-2	.	TGTGCCAGTAGTAACTCTGCGGCTAGCTCCGGGGAGCTGTTTTTT	CASSNSAASSGELFF
once	TRBV28	TRBJ2-7	TRBD2	TGTGCCAGCAGTTTCGGAGCGGGATACGAGCAGTACTTC	CASSFGAGYEQYF
.	TRBV5-1	TRBJ1-4	TRBD1	TGCGCCAGCAGCTTGTTAGGGGGCATCACTAATGAAAAACTGTTTTTT	CASSLLGGITNEKLFF
.	TRBV6-6	TRBJ1-2	.	TGTGCCACCTCTACGATGGGCATCTGGGGCAACACCTTC	CATSTMGIWGNTF
.	TRBV2	TRBJ2-3	TRBD2	TGTGCCAGCGCGACTAGCGGGGGAACAGATACGCAGTATTTT	CASATSGGTDTQYF
.	TRBV6-5	TRBJ2-7	.	TGTGCCAGCAGACAAGGGGCCCGCTACGAGCAGTACTTC	CASRQGARYEQYF
.	TRBV7-2	TRBJ2-7	TRBD1	TGTGCCAGCAGCTTAGAGATCCCTGGGACAGGGGACTACGAGCAGTACTTC	CASSLEIPGTGDYEQYF
.	TRBV6-1	TRBJ2-3	.	TGTGCCAGCAGTGAAGGGGGAGGCACAGATACGCAGTATTTT	CASSEGGGTDTQYF
.	TRBV5-4	TRBJ1-2	TRBD1	TGTGCCAGCAGCCCCGGACAGGGACTAATCCATGGCTACACCTTC	CASSPGQGLIHGYTF
.	TRBV29-1	TRBJ1-2	TRBD1	TGCAGCGTTGAGGGTGCAGGGGGGACTGGCTATGGCTACACCTTC	CSVEGAGGTGYGYTF
.	TRBV6-5	TRBJ2-2	TRBD1	TGTGCCAGCAGTTACGGGACAGGGTGGACCGGGGAGCTGTTTTTT	CASSYGTGWTGELFF
once	TRBV15	TRBJ2-1	TRBD1	TGTGCCACCAGCAGAGGGACAGGGGTCCAACGCCGGAATGAGCAGTTCTTC	CATSRGTGVQRRNEQFF
.	TRBV5-1	TRBJ1-5	.	TGCGCCAGCAGCGTGGGGCTAGCAGGCAATCAGCCCCAGCATTTT	CASSVGLAGNQPQHF
.	TRBV28	TRBJ2-7	.	TGTGCCAGCAGTGGCGGACTATCCTACGAGCAGTACTTC	CASSGGLSYEQYF
.	TRBV7-8	TRBJ1-1	.	TGTGCCAGCAGCCTATCGGACAGCATGAACACTGAAGCTTTCTTT	CASSLSDSMNTEAFF
.	TRBV6-5	TRBJ2-7	TRBD2	TGTGCCAGCAGTGTCGTAGCGGGAGGTAATGGGGAGCAGTACTTC	CASSVVAGGNGEQYF
.	TRBV18	TRBJ2-7	.	TGTGCCAGCTCCCAGGTAAGCGGGCCCAGCTCCTACGAGCAGTACTTC	CASSQVSGPSSYEQYF
.	TRBV7-2	TRBJ1-1	.	TGTGCCAGCAGCCCTACTGTGAACACTGAAGCTTTCTTT	CASSPTVNTEAFF
.	TRBV7-7	TRBJ1-4	TRBD1	TGTGCTAGCAGCAGTGGACAGGGTGCTAATGAAAAACTGTTTTTT	CASSSGQGANEKLFF
.	TRBV18	TRBJ2-7	.	TGTGCCAGCTCACCACCGGCTAGCTACGAGCAGTACTTC	CASSPPASYEQYF
few	TRBV7-2	TRBJ2-3	.	TGTGCCAGCAGCATACAGGTTTCTTCCGGCACAGATACGCAGTATTTT	CASSIQVSSGTDTQYF
.	TRBV27	TRBJ1-4	TRBD1	TGTGCCAGCAGCCTAGGGACAGGGGGCACCTTGGGTGAAAAACTGTTTTTT	CASSLGTGGTLGEKLFF
.	TRBV9	TRBJ1-1	TRBD1	TGTGCCAGCAGCGCCTGGACAGGTGAGGTGGCTTTCTTT	CASSAWTGEVAFF
.	TRBV10-3	TRBJ2-1	TRBD2	TGTGCCATCAGTGATGTTAGCGGGGGGCCCCCAGGGAATGAGCAGTTCTTC	CAISDVSGGPPGNEQFF
.	TRBV2	TRBJ2-1	TRBD1	TGTGCCAGTAACGGACAGGGAATCGTCTACAATGAGCAGTTCTTC	CASNGQGIVYNEQFF
.	TRBV28	TRBJ2-3	.	TGTGCCAGCAGTACCACAAGCACAGATACGCAGTATTTT	CASSTTSTDTQYF
.	TRBV30	TRBJ1-1	TRBD1	TGTGCCTGGCTTGGGACAGGGTACACTGAAGCTTTCTTT	CAWLGTGYTEAFF
once	TRBV6-6	TRBJ2-7	.	TGTGCCAGCAGTTACACCAGGGGACACGAGCAGTACTTC	CASSYTRGHEQYF
once	TRBV28	TRBJ2-3	.	TGTGCCAGCACCCCGGGGGGCACAGATACGCAGTATTTT	CASTPGGTDTQYF
.	TRBV27	TRBJ2-7	.	TGTGCCAGCAGTTTATCGAGAGGGAATTTCTACGAGCAGTACTTC	CASSLSRGNFYEQYF
.	TRBV4-3	TRBJ2-3	TRBD2	TGCGCCAGCAGCCAAGGGACTAGCGGGGGGGCCGATAGAGTAGATACGCAGTATTTT	CASSQGTSGGADRVDTQYF
.	TRBV19	TRBJ1-5	TRBD1	TGTGCCAGTAGTATTTTGGGCGGGGACAGTAGACAGCCCCAGCATTTT	CASSILGGDSRQPQHF
.	TRBV6-1	TRBJ2-3	.	TGTGCCAGCTCAAGAGCCGGTGGCACAGATACGCAGTATTTT	CASSRAGGTDTQYF
.	TRBV9	TRBJ1-2	TRBD1	TGTGCCAGCAGCCATCAGGGGGAAGGGGCCCGGGGCTACACCTTC	CASSHQGEGARGYTF
.	TRBV5-4	TRBJ1-2	TRBD1	TGTGCCAGCAGCGCAGGGGGCGAAGGATATGGCTACACCTTC	CASSAGGEGYGYTF
.	TRBV2	TRBJ1-3	.	TGTGCCAGCAGTGAACTCCTCTCTGGAAACACCATATATTTT	CASSELLSGNTIYF
.	TRBV7-3	TRBJ2-2	TRBD2	TGTGCCAGCAGCCCCCTGCCGGGAGGGAACACCGGGGAGCTGTTTTTT	CASSPLPGGNTGELFF
.	TRBV28	TRBJ2-1	TRBD2	TGTGCCAGCAGTTTAGAACTAGCGGGAGTCAATGAGCAGTTCTTC	CASSLELAGVNEQFF
.	TRBV5-4	TRBJ1-2	TRBD1	TGTGCCAGCAGCTTGGACAGGGGAGAGGACTATGGCTACACCTTC	CASSLDRGEDYGYTF
.	TRBV9	TRBJ1-3	.	TGTGCCAGCAGCGGACAGGATGGGGCTGGAAACACCATATATTTT	CASSGQDGAGNTIYF
.	TRBV5-4	TRBJ2-1	TRBD2	TGTGCCAGCAGCTTGGCCCTGGGGAGGGGCAATAATGAGCAGTTCTTC	CASSLALGRGNNEQFF
.	TRBV7-4	TRBJ1-2	TRBD1	TGTGCCAGCAGCCAACCGCCTAGGGACAGGGGGAGACTGTATGGCTACACCTTC	CASSQPPRDRGRLYGYTF
.	TRBV30	TRBJ2-7	TRBD2	TGTGCCTGGACCGGGACTAGCGACTCCCTAGGGCAGTACTTC	CAWTGTSDSLGQYF
.	TRBV4-3	TRBJ1-2	.	TGCGCCAGCAGCCAAGATCGGGGGGATGGCTACACCTTC	CASSQDRGDGYTF
.	TRBV4-1	TRBJ2-5	TRBD1	TGCGCCAGCAGCTTCGGGGACAGGGAGAGCGAGACCCAGTACTTC	CASSFGDRESETQYF
once	TRBV28	TRBJ1-5	.	TGTGCCAGCAGTTTAGAACAGGGTATTCTTTCTCAGCCCCAGCATTTT	CASSLEQGILSQPQHF
.	TRBV5-1	TRBJ1-3	.	TGCGCCAGCAGCCCTGGACAGACCTCTGGAAACACCATATATTTT	CASSPGQTSGNTIYF
once	TRBV5-1	TRBJ2-1	.	TGCGCCAGCTCGAACTCCGGGTTCAATGAGCAGTTCTTC	CASSNSGFNEQFF
.	TRBV7-9	TRBJ1-2	.	TGTGCCAGTAGTATAGGGGTTGATGGCTACACCTTC	CASSIGVDGYTF
.	TRBV4-3	TRBJ2-1	TRBD1	TGCGCCAGCAGCCAAGATAGGGCAGGGGGATACAATGAGCAGTTCTTC	CASSQDRAGGYNEQFF